Listed here is a single T cell receptor beta chain. Between the trimmed V and J ends, which lost 5 bases and 4 bases, there was a span of 19 bases. The CDR3 has 16 residues. Germline V CDR1 and CDR2: KGHSH, LQKENI. This record belongs to a study of control samples from healthy donors and cancer patients. The assay was immunoSEQ multiplex PCR, and TCRdb's table has in-frame clones only and misses some. The table lists about 94,000 clones, 90% of them singletons. V and J are TRBV18 and TRBJ2-3; D is tentatively TRBD1 or TRBD2 (6 bases each). Sequenced: blood. The receptor was derived from a woman aged 18-29 years in good health. CDR3 region: CASSVEGGLWADTQYF. The CDR3 DNA is TGTGCCAGCTCAGTCGAGGGGGGCCTCTGGGCAGATACGCAGTATTTT.